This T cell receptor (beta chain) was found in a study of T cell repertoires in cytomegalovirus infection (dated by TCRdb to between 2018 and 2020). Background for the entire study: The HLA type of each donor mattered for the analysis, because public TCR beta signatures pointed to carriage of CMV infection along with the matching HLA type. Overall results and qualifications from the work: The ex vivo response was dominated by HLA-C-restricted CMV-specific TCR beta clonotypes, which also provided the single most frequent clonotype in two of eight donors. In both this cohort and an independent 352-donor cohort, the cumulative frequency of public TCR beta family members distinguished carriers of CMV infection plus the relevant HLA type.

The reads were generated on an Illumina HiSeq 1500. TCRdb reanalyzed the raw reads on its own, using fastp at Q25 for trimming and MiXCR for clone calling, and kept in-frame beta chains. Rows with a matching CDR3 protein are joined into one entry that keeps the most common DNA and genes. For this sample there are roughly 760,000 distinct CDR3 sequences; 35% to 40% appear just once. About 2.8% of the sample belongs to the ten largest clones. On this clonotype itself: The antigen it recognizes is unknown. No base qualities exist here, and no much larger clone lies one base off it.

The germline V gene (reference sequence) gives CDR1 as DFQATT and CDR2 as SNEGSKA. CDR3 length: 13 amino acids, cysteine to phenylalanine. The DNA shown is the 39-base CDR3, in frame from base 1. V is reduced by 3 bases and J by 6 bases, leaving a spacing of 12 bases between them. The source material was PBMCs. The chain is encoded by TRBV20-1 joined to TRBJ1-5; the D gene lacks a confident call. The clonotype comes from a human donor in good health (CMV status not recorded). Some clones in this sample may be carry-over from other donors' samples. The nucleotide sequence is TGCAGTGCTAGTGCGGGGTTGGGTCAGCCCCAGCATTTT. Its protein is CSASAGLGQPQHF.